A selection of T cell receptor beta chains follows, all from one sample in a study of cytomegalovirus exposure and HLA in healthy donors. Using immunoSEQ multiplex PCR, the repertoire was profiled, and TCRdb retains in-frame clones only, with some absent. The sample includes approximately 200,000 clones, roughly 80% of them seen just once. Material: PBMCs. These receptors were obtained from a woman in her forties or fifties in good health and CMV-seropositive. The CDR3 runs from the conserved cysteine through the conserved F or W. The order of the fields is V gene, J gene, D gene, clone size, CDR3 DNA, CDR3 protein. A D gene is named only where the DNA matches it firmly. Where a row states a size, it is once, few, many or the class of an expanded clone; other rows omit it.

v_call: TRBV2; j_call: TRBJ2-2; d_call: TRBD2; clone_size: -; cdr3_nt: TGTGCCAGCAGTAGGACTAGCGGGAGAATAGTGGCCGGGGAGCTGTTTTTT; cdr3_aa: CASSRTSGRIVAGELFF
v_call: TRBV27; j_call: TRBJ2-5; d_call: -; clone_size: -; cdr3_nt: TGTGCCAGCAGTTCCCAGGGTAGAGAGCAGTACTTC; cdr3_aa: CASSSQGREQYF
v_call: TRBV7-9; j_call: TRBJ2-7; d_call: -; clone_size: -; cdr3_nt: TGTGCCAGCAGCTTAGCCGGGACAAACCCTACGAAGCAGTACTTC; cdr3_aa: CASSLAGTNPTKQYF
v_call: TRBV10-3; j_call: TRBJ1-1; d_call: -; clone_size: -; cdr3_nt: TGTGCCATCAATCGACCGGGGAACACTGAAGCTTTCTTT; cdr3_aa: CAINRPGNTEAFF
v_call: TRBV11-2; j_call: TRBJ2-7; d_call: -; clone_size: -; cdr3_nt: TGTGCCAGCAGCCCCCAGCAGGGGAGCTCCTACGAGCAGTACTTC; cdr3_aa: CASSPQQGSSYEQYF
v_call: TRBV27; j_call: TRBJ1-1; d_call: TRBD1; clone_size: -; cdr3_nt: TGTGCCAGCAGTTTATCCTACAGGGGTGACACTGAAGCTTTCTTT; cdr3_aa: CASSLSYRGDTEAFF
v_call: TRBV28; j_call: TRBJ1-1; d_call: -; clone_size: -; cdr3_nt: TGTGCCAGCAGTTTGCGTGTCACTGAAGCTTTCTTT; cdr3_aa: CASSLRVTEAFF
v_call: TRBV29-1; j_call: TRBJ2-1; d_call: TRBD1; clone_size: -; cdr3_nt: TGCAGCGTTTCGGACAGGGGGGTTGGGAATGAGCAGTTCTTC; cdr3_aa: CSVSDRGVGNEQFF
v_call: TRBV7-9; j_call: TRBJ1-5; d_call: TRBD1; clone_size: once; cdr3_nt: TGTGCCAGCAGCCAGGGACAGATGAATCAGCCCCAGCATTTT; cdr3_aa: CASSQGQMNQPQHF
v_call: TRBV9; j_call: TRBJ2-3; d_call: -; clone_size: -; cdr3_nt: TGTGCCAGCCAGAAGGAGTGGGGGGCAGATACGCAGTATTTT; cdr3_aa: CASQKEWGADTQYF
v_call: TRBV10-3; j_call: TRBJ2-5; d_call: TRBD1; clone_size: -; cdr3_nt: TGTGCCATCAGGGACAGGGATGGGGAGACCCAGTACTTC; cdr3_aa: CAIRDRDGETQYF
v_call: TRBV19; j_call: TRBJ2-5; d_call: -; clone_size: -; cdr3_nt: TGTGCCAGTAGGGTCTGGGCGCGGGAACAAGAGACCCAGTACTTC; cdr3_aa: CASRVWAREQETQYF
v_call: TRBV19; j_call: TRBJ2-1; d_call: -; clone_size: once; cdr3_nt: TGTGCCAGTAGTAACCTGGGGAGGAAAGAATACAATGAGCAGTTCTTC; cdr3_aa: CASSNLGRKEYNEQFF
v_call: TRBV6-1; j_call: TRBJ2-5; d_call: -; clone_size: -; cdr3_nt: TGTGCCAGCACCCAACGGAGGGGCGAGACCCAGTACTTC; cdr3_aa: CASTQRRGETQYF
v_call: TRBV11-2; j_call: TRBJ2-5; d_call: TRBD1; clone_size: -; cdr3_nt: TGTGCCAGCAGCTCTCCCGGGACAGGCCCCGGCTGGGAGCAGTACTTC; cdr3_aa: CASSSPGTGPGWEQYF
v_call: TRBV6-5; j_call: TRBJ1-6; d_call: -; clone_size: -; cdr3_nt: TGTGCCAGCAGTTACGACACGATTTCACCCCTCCACTTT; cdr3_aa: CASSYDTISPLHF
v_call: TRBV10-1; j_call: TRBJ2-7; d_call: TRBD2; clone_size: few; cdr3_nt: TGCGCCAGCAGCAGTTCGGGAGGCCACGACGAGCAGTACTTC; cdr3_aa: CASSSSGGHDEQYF
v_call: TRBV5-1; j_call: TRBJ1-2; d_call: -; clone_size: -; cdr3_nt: TGCGCCAGCAGCTTGGGGTTGGACAGTCGCTATGGCTACACCTTC; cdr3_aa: CASSLGLDSRYGYTF
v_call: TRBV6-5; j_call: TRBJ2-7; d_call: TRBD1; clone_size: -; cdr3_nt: TGTGCCAGCAGTTACTCGGGACAGCTCTTATACGAGCAGTACTTC; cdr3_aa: CASSYSGQLLYEQYF
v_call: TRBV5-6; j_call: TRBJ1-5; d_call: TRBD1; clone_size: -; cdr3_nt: TGTGCCAGCAGCCCGGGACAGCTCAATCAGCCCCAGCATTTT; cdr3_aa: CASSPGQLNQPQHF
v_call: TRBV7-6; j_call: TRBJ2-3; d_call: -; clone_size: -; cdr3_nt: TGTGCCAGCAGCCCCGGTTCGCGGGCCGGGCGAGGCACAGATACGCAGTATTTT; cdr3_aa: CASSPGSRAGRGTDTQYF
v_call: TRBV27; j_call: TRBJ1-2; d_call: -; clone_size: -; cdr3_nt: TGTGCCAGCAGTTTGGGTGGGAGGTATGGCTACACCTTC; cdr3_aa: CASSLGGRYGYTF
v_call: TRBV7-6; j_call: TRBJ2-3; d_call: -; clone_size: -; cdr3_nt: TGTGCCAGCAGCTTAATAGCGTCAGATACGCAGTATTTT; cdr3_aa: CASSLIASDTQYF
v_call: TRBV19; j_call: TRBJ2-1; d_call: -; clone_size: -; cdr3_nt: TGTGCCAGTAACGACAGTCCGGGCTCCTACAATGAGCAGTTCTTC; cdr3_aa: CASNDSPGSYNEQFF
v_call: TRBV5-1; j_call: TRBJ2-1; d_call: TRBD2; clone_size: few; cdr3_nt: TGCGCCAGCAGTTTGGGACTAGCGCCTTACAATGAGCAGTTCTTC; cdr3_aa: CASSLGLAPYNEQFF
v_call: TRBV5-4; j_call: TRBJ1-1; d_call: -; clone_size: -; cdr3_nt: TGTGCCAGCAGCTGGCAGGGGACGGGCACTGAAGCTTTCTTT; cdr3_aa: CASSWQGTGTEAFF
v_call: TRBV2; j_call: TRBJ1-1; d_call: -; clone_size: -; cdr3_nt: TGTGCCAGCAGTGTCGCAGAACTGAACACTGAAGCTTTCTTT; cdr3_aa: CASSVAELNTEAFF
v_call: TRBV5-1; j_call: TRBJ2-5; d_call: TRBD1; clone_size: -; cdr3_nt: TGCGCCAGCAGCCCGGGACAGACCCAAGAGACCCAGTACTTC; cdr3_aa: CASSPGQTQETQYF
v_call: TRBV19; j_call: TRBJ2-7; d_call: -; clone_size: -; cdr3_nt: TGTGCCAGTAGTATACGCGGCAGGGGCGGGTCCTACGAGCAGTACTTC; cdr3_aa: CASSIRGRGGSYEQYF
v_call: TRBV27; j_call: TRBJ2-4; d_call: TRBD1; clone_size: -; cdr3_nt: TGTGCCAGCAGTCGAGCCGGGACAGGGCAAAACATTCAGTACTTC; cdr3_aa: CASSRAGTGQNIQYF